These 29 T cell receptor beta chains came from one sample sequenced in a study of blood T cells in healthy people across ages. With a J-beta primer mix and a sample-barcoded 5' primer, a second PCR ran about 7 to 12 cycles. TCRdb independently ran MiXCR on the 5' RACE reads; one entry per CDR3 protein. This table holds 1.5 million to 2 million distinct CDR3 sequences, 28% found once. Sequencing input: blood. Receptor source: a young woman in good health.

Written as DNA, the CDR3 is TGCGCCAGCAGCCAAGAGGCGACAGGGGGCGTTGGAGCTTTCTTT. Its translation: CASSQEATGGVGAFF. The chain has TRBV4-1 and TRBJ1-1, with 10 bases aligning to TRBD1. J was trimmed by 10 bases and V by 0 bases; bases with no gene match: 8. This CDR3 spans 15 amino acids. Per the germline V gene, CDR1 is MGHRA and CDR2 is YSYEKL.

In DNA form, the CDR3 reads TGTGCCAGCAACTCAATTAGCCCCTACAATGAGCAGTTCTTC. Protein: CASNSISPYNEQFF. J is TRBJ2-1 and V is TRBV6-1; no definite D call. From germline, CDR1 is MNHNS and CDR2 SASEGT. The V end lost 7 bases, the J end lost 2 bases, and 12 bases lay between the germline ends. The CDR3 is made up of 14 amino acids.

The sample holds a few counts of this clonotype. The chain is built from TRBV6-1 and TRBJ2-1; TRBD2 matches 10 bases. The V and J ends lost 6 bases and 1 base, in that order; junction bases with no gene match: 15. The CDR3 covers 19 residues. In germline, CDR1 is MNHNS, CDR2 SASEGT. The CDR3 region is CASSSRWTSGGGSYNEQFF. For the CDR3, the DNA is TGTGCCAGCAGCTCCCGGTGGACTAGCGGAGGAGGATCCTACAATGAGCAGTTCTTC.

This chain connects TRBV20-1 to TRBJ1-2; a weak D match, TRBD1 (5 bases). CDR1 DFQATT and CDR2 SNEGSKA come from the germline V gene (reference sequence). This CDR3 is built from 12 residues. DNA for the CDR3: TGCAGAGTCTCAGGGACGGAAGTAGGCTACACCTTC. Translation: CRVSGTEVGYTF.

This clonotype was recorded at least ten times. The chain is built from TRBV12-3 or TRBV12-4 and TRBJ2-7; 12 nucleotides line up with TRBD1. The CDR3 runs to 13 residues. V lost 6 bases to trimming and J lost 7 bases; unmatched junction nucleotides: 4. This CDR3 reads CASSRDRGQEQYF. The CDR3 nucleotides read TGTGCCAGCAGCAGGGACAGGGGGCAAGAGCAGTACTTC.

In the case of this clonotype: A junction end diverges from the germline sequence, so it may reflect a read error. The chain joins TRBV5-6 to TRBJ2-2; D unresolved. Germline V lookup: CDR1 SGHDT, CDR2 YYEEEE. There are 13 residues in the CDR3. In nucleotides, the CDR3 is TGTGCCGGCAGCTTGGCACCTTGGGGGGAGCTGTTTTTT. Translating it yields CAGSLAPWGELFF.

DNA for the CDR3: TGCAGTGCTAGTAAGCGGGAGATCTACAATGAGCAGTTCTTC. This codes for CSASKREIYNEQFF. The chain employs TRBV20-1 and TRBJ2-1, with 8 nucleotides matching TRBD2. The CDR3 runs 14 residues. Germline V gene data show CDR1 as DFQATT and CDR2 as SNEGSKA (reference sequence). V lost 3 bases, J lost 3 bases, and 4 bases stayed unmatched.

Points on this clonotype: It may be a read error: a sequence one base away is much more abundant. The V call is TRBV20-1, the J call TRBJ2-7, with D perhaps matching TRBD1 (6 bases). The germline gives CDR1 DFQATT, CDR2 SNEGSKA (reference sequence). The CDR3 is made up of 12 amino acids. CDR3: CRANRVSYEQYF. The CDR3, as DNA: TGCAGGGCTAACAGGGTTTCCTACGAGCAGTACTTC.

A word on this clonotype: One junction end does not reproduce the germline sequence, and a read error may be involved. The rearrangement uses TRBV20-1 and TRBJ2-4; no firm D call. The germline V gene encodes CDR1 DFQATT and CDR2 SNEGSKA (reference sequence). The CDR3 sequence is 13 residues long. CDR3 loop: CSARVGDKNIQYF. The CDR3 DNA reads TGCAGTGCTAGAGTCGGCGACAAAAACATCCAGTACTTC.

The gene calls are TRBV2 and TRBJ1-3, with D unresolved. This CDR3 has 14 residues. The ends were cut back, 5 bases at V and 4 bases at J, with 12 bases in the middle. CDR1 and CDR2 from the germline V gene are SNHLY and FYNNEI. CDR3 residues: CASSTTIPGNTIYF. The CDR3, as DNA: TGTGCCAGCAGTACAACAATACCAGGAAACACCATATATTTT.

This clonotype was seen more than once but under ten times. The chain couples TRBV29-1 to TRBJ2-5; no clear D. The CDR3 sequence is 12 residues long. The V end lost 3 bases, the J end lost 5 bases, and 10 bases lay between the germline ends. The germline V gene has CDR1 SQVTM and CDR2 ANQGSEA. The CDR3 sequence: CSVELGFETQYF. The CDR3 DNA follows: TGCAGCGTTGAGTTGGGGTTTGAGACCCAGTACTTC.

A few counts support this clonotype. This chain links TRBV7-8 with TRBJ1-4; 7 nucleotides align to TRBD1. In germline, CDR1 is SGHVS, CDR2 FQNEAQ. The CDR3 is 16 amino acids. V was pared by 5 bases and J by 0 bases, with 6 bases of the junction left unmatched. Here the CDR3 reads CASSPGQVATNEKLFF. The CDR3 nucleotides read TGTGCCAGCAGCCCAGGACAGGTTGCAACTAATGAAAAACTGTTTTTT.

Regarding this clonotype: This may be a read error: a much more frequent sequence differs by one nucleotide. The chain recombines TRBV10-3 with TRBJ2-5, with D perhaps matching TRBD1 (5 bases). The germline CDR1 and CDR2 sequences are ENHRY and SYGVKD. V lost 4 bases and J lost 7, with 13 bases in between. This CDR3 contains 13 residues. CDR3 sequence: CAISVSGRGTQYF. The CDR3 coding sequence is TGTGCCATCAGTGTATCAGGGCGAGGGACCCAGTACTTC.

This clonotype was observed many times. The chain combines TRBV12-3 or TRBV12-4 with TRBJ2-1, with TRBD2 as a possible D gene (6 bases). V dropped 3 bases and J dropped 8 bases, with 8 bases sitting between them. This CDR3 has 12 amino acids. The CDR3 DNA reads TGTGCCAGCAGTTTCCCGGGAGATGAGCAGTTCTTC. Translated, it gives CASSFPGDEQFF.

This clonotype came up many times. The V gene is TRBV5-1, the J gene TRBJ2-5; D gene ambiguous. This CDR3 spans 14 amino acids. Germline values: CDR1 SGHRS, CDR2 YFSETQ. V shed 4 bases and J shed 4 bases, with 14 bases lying between them. In DNA, the CDR3 is TGCGCCAGCAGCCCTAGTCGACCCGGAGAGACCCAGTACTTC. It codes for CASSPSRPGETQYF.

This clonotype was detected only a few times. The CDR3 protein is CASREVTHVGANVLTF. CDR3 coding DNA: TGTGCCAGCAGAGAAGTTACCCATGTTGGGGCCAACGTCCTGACTTTC. J is TRBJ2-6 and V is TRBV7-9; D not certain. Germline V CDR1 and CDR2: SEHNR, FQNEAQ (reference sequence). The germline V and J ends were trimmed by 6 bases and 3 bases, with 15 bases remaining between them. The CDR3 covers 16 residues.

V and J are TRBV6-2 or TRBV6-3 and TRBJ1-2; unclear D gene. The germline V gene encodes CDR1 MNHEY and CDR2 SVGEGT. CDR3 size: 15 residues. Trimming removed 7 bases from V and 6 bases from J, with 21 bases in between. The CDR3 region is CASTFGRQLLNGYTF. In nucleotides, the CDR3 is TGTGCCAGCACCTTCGGTCGGCAACTATTAAATGGCTACACCTTC.

The rearrangement links TRBV5-1 to TRBJ1-1; 11 bases fit TRBD1. Germline CDR1 reads SGHRS; CDR2 reads YFSETQ. Trimming at V came to 3 bases and at J to 4 bases, leaving 5 bases not matched to a gene. This CDR3 comprises 15 residues. CDR3 loop: CASSWGQGVVTEAFF. Written as DNA, the CDR3 is TGCGCCAGCAGCTGGGGACAGGGGGTCGTCACTGAAGCTTTCTTT.

V gene TRBV14 combines with J gene TRBJ2-1, with 9 bases fitting TRBD2. CDR3 length equals 16 residues. Germline V gives CDR1 SGHDN, CDR2 FVKESK. V shed 11 bases and J 3 bases; nucleotides not matched to a gene: 14. Here the CDR3 reads CAGTASGGPGYNEQFF. Here the CDR3 DNA reads TGTGCCGGCACGGCGAGCGGGGGGCCGGGCTACAATGAGCAGTTCTTC.

The chain is built from TRBV20-1 and TRBJ2-7; D is unclear. Trimming stripped 0 bases from V and 7 bases from J, with 13 bases between. From germline, CDR1 is DFQATT and CDR2 SNEGSKA (reference sequence). The CDR3 runs to 13 residues. The CDR3, as DNA: TGCAGTGCTAGAGAAGAAGTGTCATTGGAGCAGTACTTC. Translating gives CSAREEVSLEQYF.

This clonotype came up many times. V usage is TRBV7-2 and J usage is TRBJ2-1; D not certain. The CDR3 extends over 13 amino acids. V lost 0 bases and J 4 bases, leaving 4 bases between the germline ends. Per the germline V gene, CDR1 is SGHTA and CDR2 is FQGNSA. The CDR3 loop is CASSLALYNEQFF. The CDR3 coding sequence is TGTGCCAGCAGCTTAGCCTTATACAATGAGCAGTTCTTC.

The V and J genes are TRBV24-1 and TRBJ2-2; possibly TRBD2 for D (6 bases). This CDR3 spans 16 amino acids. From germline, CDR1 is KGHDR and CDR2 SFDVKD. The V end lost 1 base, the J end lost 3 bases, and 11 bases lay between the germline ends. The CDR3 nucleotides read TGTGCCACCAGTGATTTTTGGGGGGAGGACACCGGGGAGCTGTTTTTT. It specifies CATSDFWGEDTGELFF.

V is TRBV12-3 or TRBV12-4 and J is TRBJ2-7; 13 bases line up with TRBD2. V lost 6 bases, J lost 5 bases, and 4 bases stayed unmatched. This CDR3 has 14 residues. CDR3 loop: CASRTSGRVHEQYF. CDR3 DNA sequence: TGTGCCAGCAGAACTAGCGGGAGGGTTCACGAGCAGTACTTC.

This clonotype occurred a few times. This chain connects TRBV10-2 to TRBJ2-5, with D uncertain. V dropped 4 bases and J dropped 2 bases, with 11 bases sitting between them. The V gene's germline CDR1 is WSHSY and CDR2 SAAADI. The CDR3 has 14 amino acids. CDR3 bases: TGCGCCAGCAGTGGGGCAGAAATACAAGAGACCCAGTACTTC. Translation gives CASSGAEIQETQYF.

The gene calls are TRBV6-6 and TRBJ2-1; D is uncertain. The J call is uncertain, as TRBJ2-7 better fits the DNA end. The germline V gene has CDR1 MNHNY and CDR2 SVGAGI (reference sequence). CDR3 size: 12 residues. DNA of the CDR3: TGTGCCAGCAGTTTCCACTACAATGAGCAGTACTTC. Protein product: CASSFHYNEQYF.

The V and J genes are TRBV9 and TRBJ2-5; D gene unclear. The tail of the sequence fits TRBJ2-7 better, so the J call may be wrong. From germline, CDR1 is SGDLS and CDR2 YYNGEE. The CDR3 runs to 14 residues. The CDR3 protein is CASSVAVRGPEQYF. The CDR3, as DNA: TGTGCCAGCAGCGTAGCCGTTCGAGGCCCCGAGCAGTACTTC.

The chain links TRBV5-1 to TRBJ1-4; D is undetermined. CDR3 length: 14 residues. Trimming shortened V by 4 bases and J by 5 bases, and 12 bases separated the two germline ends. Germline V CDR1 and CDR2: SGHRS, YFSETQ. The DNA of the CDR3 is TGCGCCAGCAGCAGAGGGCTTCCCAATGAAAAACTGTTTTTT. Protein: CASSRGLPNEKLFF.

The CDR3 coding sequence is TGTGCCAGCAGCTTGGAAGGACAGGTCCCTCAGCCCCAGCATTTT. Translation gives CASSLEGQVPQPQHF. The gene calls are TRBV5-6 and TRBJ1-5, with 7 bases fitting TRBD1. The germline V gene encodes CDR1 SGHDT and CDR2 YYEEEE. The CDR3 covers 15 residues. V was pared by 0 bases and J by 6 bases, with 6 bases of the junction left unmatched.

This clonotype was seen more than once but under ten times. The chain links TRBV5-6 to TRBJ2-7; tentatively, D is TRBD1 or TRBD2 (5 bases each). The CDR3 covers 12 residues. The germline V gene encodes CDR1 SGHDT and CDR2 YYEEEE. Trimming took 4 bases from V and 5 from J, leaving 10 bases between them. CDR3 DNA sequence: TGTGCCAGCAGCCCAGTGGGGGACGAGCAGTACTTC. The encoded protein is CASSPVGDEQYF.